The next 5 T cell receptor beta chains were all read from a single sample in a study of T cell repertoires in cytomegalovirus infection. Their antigen targets remain unknown. In TCRdb, the reads were re-called with MiXCR into one record per CDR3 protein. The repertoire includes approximately 730,000 distinct CDR3 sequences, around 30% of them detected once, and about 20% sits in the top ten. Sequencing was performed on cultured PBMCs, taken from culture after CMV antigen stimulation. Every receptor here comes from a human donor in good health (CMV status not recorded). Some clones in this sample may be carry-over from other donors' samples.

V and J are TRBV2 and TRBJ1-3; 9 bases line up with TRBD1. Trimming took 6 bases from V and 0 from J; bases not matched to a gene: 3. The CDR3 runs to 15 residues. Germline V gives CDR1 SNHLY, CDR2 FYNNEI. The CDR3 nucleotides read TGTGCCAGCAGCGGGGACAGGGCCTCTGGAAACACCATATATTTT. As protein: CASSGDRASGNTIYF.

This clonotype was counted at least ten times. The V call is TRBV7-2, the J call TRBJ1-2; D not certain. Germline V gives CDR1 SGHTA, CDR2 FQGNSA. The CDR3 totals 15 residues. V was trimmed by 2 bases and J by 4 bases, leaving 14 bases between them. The CDR3 region has the DNA TGTGCCAGCAGCTTATCGCGTGGGGAAGTCTATGGCTACACCTTC. It codes for CASSLSRGEVYGYTF.

The chain is built from TRBV7-6 and TRBJ1-3, with D perhaps TRBD1 (5 bases). Germline values: CDR1 SGHVS, CDR2 FNYEAQ. V lost 5 bases to trimming and J lost 4 bases, with 12 bases between them. The CDR3 length is 14 residues. The CDR3 DNA sequence: TGTGCCAGCAGCCCACAGGCCCTCGGAAACACCATATATTTT. Residues: CASSPQALGNTIYF.

The chain carries TRBV6-1 and TRBJ1-5; D remains unclear. CDR3 length equals 15 residues. V lost 7 bases to trimming and J lost 0 bases, with 13 bases between them. The germline V gene has CDR1 MNHNS and CDR2 SASEGT. The CDR3 reads CASTQRLHSNQPQHF. DNA of the CDR3: TGTGCCAGCACCCAGCGACTGCATAGCAATCAGCCCCAGCATTTT.

This sequence joins TRBV2 and TRBJ1-6; D uncertain. This CDR3 contains 11 residues. Germline V gene data show CDR1 as SNHLY and CDR2 as FYNNEI. Trimming took off 4 bases at V and 18 bases at J, with 13 bases between the two ends. Here the CDR3 reads CASSVYQDPHF. The CDR3 coding sequence is TGTGCCAGCAGTGTTTACCAAGATCCCCACTTT.